This T cell receptor beta chain was retrieved from a study of vaccination effects on CD4 cells after COVID-19. Sequencing used immunoSEQ multiplex PCR; TCRdb keeps in-frame clones, though not all of them. The data contain roughly 56,000 clones, roughly 72% of them singletons. About this clone: Its specificity is not known.

Study observations and caveats: Convalescent patients numbered few in the study; early post-infection timepoints were missing entirely.

Antigen-specific CD4+ T cells were first expanded with viral peptide pools by the ViraFEST assay and only then sequenced. The culture ran for 10 days before CD4+ T cells were isolated. Vaccine administered to participants consisted of two doses of either BNT162b2 or mRNA-1273. Each vaccine recipient was nucleocapsid antibody negative and had no prior SARS-CoV-2 infection. This sequence originates from a human donor who received a COVID-19 vaccine. Source: CD4+ T cells from PBMCs cultured with HCoV-229E spike peptides, taken after COVID-19 vaccination.

CDR3 DNA: TGTGCCAGCAGTGAGGGGACAGTTCGCCCCCTCCACTTT. Translation: CASSEGTVRPLHF. The chain recombines TRBV6-1 with TRBJ1-6; 7 bases agree with TRBD1. Unmatched junction bases numbered 6, after V lost 3 bases and J lost 13 bases. The V gene's germline CDR1 is MNHNS and CDR2 SASEGT. The CDR3 spans 13 residues.